This T cell receptor beta chain is drawn from a study of spatial heterogeneity in lung cancer. Individually, TCR cDNA molecules were each labelled with a unique molecular identifier. TCRdb re-derived calls from the 5' RACE reads in MiXCR, one entry per CDR3 protein. The table lists some 100,000 distinct CDR3 sequences, 12% of them singletons. Time point of the sample: sample taken at primary tumor resection. Sequencing covered unsorted whole RNA taken from tumor, nontumor lung or frozen PBMC. Untreated early-stage non-small cell lung cancer patients, roughly 75 in total, were the donors. Looked up from germline, CDR1 is KGHDR and CDR2 is SFDVKD. V was pared by 1 base and J by 1 base, with 14 bases between. The CDR3 loop spans 17 amino acids. There are many counts of this clonotype.

Source: PBMCs, taken at surgery. This rearrangement joins TRBV24-1 to TRBJ2-3; D uncertain. The receptor was derived from a male donor with early-stage non-small cell lung cancer. DNA for the CDR3: TGTGCCACCAGTGATTTAACCGCCTCCGGAGGCACAGATACGCAGTATTTT. This codes for CATSDLTASGGTDTQYF.